This paragraph reports one T cell receptor (beta chain). There is no known antigen for this receptor. The data belong to a study of cytomegalovirus exposure and HLA in healthy donors (dated by TCRdb to the late 2010s). About the full investigation: An earlier analysis of 587 of the donors reported approximately 300 Gb of sequence data and 90 million to 120 million unique TCR beta sequences obtained from 180 million or so T cells. The study used immunosequencing to profile the T cell repertoires of 666 subjects and linked those repertoires to cytomegalovirus serostatus. A later genetic analysis took genome-wide SNP genotypes for about 55% of the roughly 700 donors and used that subset as a discovery cohort. Of the roughly 400 genotyped donors, around 81% fell in the genetic ancestry cluster associated with self-reported Caucasian donors. The study was designed to test whether signatures of past pathogen exposure could be identified by cataloging public T cell receptors. About 310 gigabases of sequencing data and approximately 80 million unique TCR sequences were included in an early release covering several hundred HLA-typed donors. In the later analysis, no new phenotypic data were used to find candidate immune exposures; instead, reliance was placed on TCR beta sequences and their occurrence across donors. The study combined high-throughput TCR immunosequencing, statistical association of individual TCRs with disease status, and machine learning to predict cytomegalovirus infection status. Among some 410 genotyped donors of the cohort, an average of around 240,000 unique TCR beta nucleotide sequences were sequenced per donor, about a sixth of them non-productive. Typing coverage varied by locus: roughly 629-630 donors for A, B, C, DRB1 and DQB1; 522 for DQA1; about 600 for DPA1; 400 to 480 for DPB1. All discovery cohort repertoires had been generated using a single sequencing platform. Because of strong linkage in the cohort, a few DR-DQ haplotypes were treated as single units for association and clustering. Donor age, sex, ethnicity and CMV serostatus were compiled together with the repertoire data. A later analysis re-analyzed previously published TCR beta repertoires from 600 to 850 donors and added high-resolution HLA genotyping to study TCR occurrence patterns. In addition to the first cohort of 650 to 750 subjects, a separate validation cohort of approximately 110 different subjects was used. An earlier analysis of 587 of the donors used high-throughput TCR beta sequencing to judge whether each TCR beta V gene segment behaved as functional or pseudogenic. Class I and class II HLA loci were covered by the typing at four-digit resolution.

The cohort comprised 666 healthy bone marrow donors. All cohort members were sampled while nominally healthy, although unrecorded immune exposures were likely present. The donor was CMV seronegative and belonged to the group of under 400 seronegative cohort members. Every donor gave a peripheral blood sample, and the peripheral blood mononuclear cells from that sample were used for TCR beta sequencing. The Qiagen DNeasy Blood Extraction Kit was used to extract genomic DNA from the blood cell samples. V has 0 bases trimmed and J has 7 bases trimmed; junction bases matching no gene number 16. The CDR3 starts with the cysteine, ends with the phenylalanine, and has 18 residues. CDR3 DNA only is kept here, 54 bases in frame from base 1. Via the germline V gene, CDR1 is MGHRA and CDR2 YSYEKL. The library was built by means of the immunoSEQ multiplex PCR assay. The multiplex PCR relied on a mix of 60 forward primers for TCR Vbeta segments and 13 reverse primers for TCR Jbeta segments. The CDR3 region of rearranged TCR beta genes was amplified from genomic DNA with a multiplex PCR assay. The amplified TCR beta libraries were sequenced on the Illumina HiSeq System as 87-base-pair reads. The original pipeline was this. In a later analysis, tens of millions of unique TCR beta chains were counted across the approximately 670 repertoires, and roughly 11 million of these chains were shared by at least two donors. A nearest-neighbor algorithm error-corrected the raw reads and collapsed the reads into unique sequences, merging closely related sequences to remove PCR and sequencing errors. Alignment of CDR3 sequences to IMGT reference sequences was used to assign V, D and J gene segments. Each retained sequence needed at least a six-nucleotide match to both a V gene segment and a J gene segment. A rearrangement was called productive if the CDR3 had no stop codons and remained in frame with V and J, and every other rearrangement was called non-productive. Following IMGT convention, CDR3 was defined as the stretch from the second conserved V-encoded cysteine up to the conserved J-encoded phenylalanine. The earlier analysis of some 600 of the donors excluded sequences that lacked an unambiguous match to a single V gene segment. In an earlier analysis of approximately 610 of the donors, V segments were called functional above 56.7% productive rearrangements and were called segregating when the between-donor standard deviation exceeded 5%. A statistical classification framework was built to diagnose cytomegalovirus status from the catalog of TCR beta chain sequences. A later analysis assigned V and J genes by comparing TCR nucleotide sequences with IMGT/GENE-DB human TR gene sequences. A later analysis assigned CDR3 sequences and most-parsimonious VDJ recombination scenarios with the TCRdist pipeline. A later analysis defined each TCR beta chain by its CDR3 amino acid sequence plus V-gene family, and excluded reads lacking a unique V-gene family. To address suspected cross-contamination and a sequencing artifact, a later analysis removed approximately 600 highly shared, low-generation-probability nucleotide sequences. For each public chain, a later analysis derived a clonal expansion index from normalized ranks of inferred template counts within each repertoire. Generation probabilities in a later analysis came from a VDJ recombination model fitted to out-of-frame rearrangements, and those results were checked against IGoR. A later analysis scored TCR-TCR, TCR-HLA and TCR-CMV co-occurrence with hypergeometric tests, applying a repertoire-size bias correction to TCR pairs. A later analysis estimated false discovery rates by permuting HLA or CMV assignments 20 times. In a later analysis, co-occurring TCRs were grouped using DBSCAN, and TCRdist sequence similarity was added for clustering within HLA-allele-positive subsets. Repertoires with fewer than 30,000 or more than 120,000 public chains, plus five repertoires with anomalous nucleotide sharing, were excluded from co-occurrence clustering. Drawn from immuneACCESS, this table holds only the in-frame rearrangements with V and J called that TCRdb kept. Clones are partly lost; checked studies trace under half to an unresolved V gene and leave the rest unexplained. D and trimming come from the DNA, and the V and J calls and clone size come from that table. The data table for this sample lists 150,000 to 200,000 clones. Under 6.5% of the sample is in the top ten clones.

Study-level results and caveats: Most TCR sequences were seen in very few donors, while some public TCRs were found in many individuals. According to a later analysis, most CMV-associated TCR beta chains appeared to be HLA-restricted, and the HLA associations seemed to be driven largely by CMV exposure. A few of the identified cytomegalovirus-associated TCR beta chains were confirmed in vitro to be specific for cytomegalovirus antigens. The classifier was reported to diagnose cytomegalovirus status with high specificity and sensitivity in both the original cohort and the validation cohort. An association between a missense DCLRE1C variant and V-gene and J-gene trimming of TCR beta chains was found in a later genetic analysis and replicated in an independent cohort. The only immune exposure information available for the cohort was CMV serostatus. The authors suggested that the approach could potentially be generalized to other disease states and immunological phenotypes. Assigning TCR associations to individual alleles was difficult when HLA alleles, especially DR and DQ, strongly co-occurred. The 87-base-pair reads could not distinguish some IMGT-functional V segments, including TRBV6-2 and TRBV6-3, so those segments were excluded. The cohort was sequenced for TCR beta chains only, and without alpha or paired-chain data the features that could be detected were limited. Compared with the approximately 700-donor mean, donors in an Asian-associated ancestry cluster had fewer N-insertions in productive TCRs, according to a later genetic analysis. A further reported finding was that TCR beta sequences accurately predicted the HLA-A and HLA-B alleles for most subjects in the first cohort. In a later analysis, several top co-occurrence clusters were reported to appear linked to parvovirus B19, influenza, CMV and Epstein-Barr virus. In an earlier analysis of several hundred of the donors, most TCR beta V segments were observed in productive rearrangements about 90% or about 30% of the time, broadly matching IMGT annotations. Because some donors lacked HLA typing at each locus, the association tests relied only on the typed subset. A later analysis found that TCR association rates varied across HLA loci, with DRB1 alleles showing the most associated TCRs and HLA-C alleles the fewest. The study listed around 160 TCR beta chains as associated with cytomegalovirus. Sequencing depth was assumed to be roughly uniform across donors in the presence/absence analyses, though that assumption may not hold. Linkage disequilibrium might explain the correlated functional status among segregating V segments, but an unknown experimental factor could not be excluded. Some 15 rarely observed V segments, including chromosome 9 orphons, were excluded from the earlier analysis of some 590 of the donors because counts were too low. A cluster of highly shared sequence variants was judged likely to represent a technical artifact of the sequencing pipeline. Specific HLA alleles were associated with about 17,000 TCR beta sequences at a false discovery rate of 0.05 in a later analysis. In a later analysis, HLA-associated TCR beta chains were found to be more clonally expanded and to have lower generation probabilities than equally common non-associated chains.

The specimen was PBMCs. The chain was built from TRBV4-1 and TRBJ2-5; TRBD2 agrees with 8 junctional bases. The clonotype comes from a man aged 30 to 39 in good health and CMV-seronegative. The DNA is TGCGCCAGCAGCCAAGAGCGGAGCGTAGCGGGGCCACGGAGGACCCAGTACTTC. Protein translation: CASSQERSVAGPRRTQYF.